This T cell receptor (beta chain) was captured by sequencing in a study of tumor and adjacent non-tumor tissue in lung cancer. Study observations and caveats: Top 100 clones took a larger repertoire share in normal lung. Compared with tumor, normal lung showed significantly lower TCR diversity. Shorter survival was associated with higher TCR diversity in tumors.

There are many counts of this clonotype. The antigen is unknown. Trimming took off 4 bases at V and 4 bases at J, with 10 bases between the two ends. Germline V CDR1 and CDR2: SQVTM, ANQGSEA. The CDR3 runs to 13 residues. This sample's RNA came from whole unsorted tissue. The normal lung tissue was taken more than 3 cm from the tumor edge. Donors were chemotherapy-naive, newly diagnosed lung cancer surgical patients in China, August–late 2014. Three rounds of nested PCR, following a modified ARM-PCR protocol, produced the TCRbeta library. MiXCR was run by TCRdb on the multiplex PCR reads, yielding one entry per CDR3 protein. The sample includes more than 85,000 distinct CDR3 sequences, about 65% of them seen just once.

J is TRBJ2-2 and V is TRBV29-1; weak D call: TRBD2 (6 bases). The receptor's source is a man in his sixties with non-small cell lung cancer. The sample was distant non-tumor lung tissue. DNA for the CDR3: TGCAGCGTTGTGGGAGGAATCACCGGGGAGCTGTTTTTT. It specifies CSVVGGITGELFF.